In its sample, the clone carrying this TCR beta chain was seen a few times. The CDR3 consists of 15 residues. Germline-derived CDR1 and CDR2 are MGHDK and SYGVNS. The V gene end was trimmed by 2 bases and the J gene end by 4 bases; junction bases not matched to a gene: 7. This specimen comes from a study of T-cell reconstitution after alpha-beta-depleted transplantation in children. TCRbeta library preparation incorporated unique molecular identifiers. MiXCR, applied by TCRdb to the PCR reads, yields one record per CDR3 protein. This table has around 200,000 distinct CDR3 sequences, 17% appearing once.

J is TRBJ1-1 and V is TRBV25-1, with 7 bases that match TRBD1. The specimen was PBMCs, mostly from graft donor cells, collected 360 days after TCRalphabeta/CD19-depleted stem cell transplant. This clonotype was sampled from a male patient aged 2 to 10 who had a stem cell transplant for acute lymphoblastic leukemia, so the T cells may come from the graft donor. The CDR3 reads CASSENTGVGTEAFF. CDR3 nucleotides: TGTGCCAGCAGTGAAAATACAGGGGTTGGCACTGAAGCTTTCTTT.